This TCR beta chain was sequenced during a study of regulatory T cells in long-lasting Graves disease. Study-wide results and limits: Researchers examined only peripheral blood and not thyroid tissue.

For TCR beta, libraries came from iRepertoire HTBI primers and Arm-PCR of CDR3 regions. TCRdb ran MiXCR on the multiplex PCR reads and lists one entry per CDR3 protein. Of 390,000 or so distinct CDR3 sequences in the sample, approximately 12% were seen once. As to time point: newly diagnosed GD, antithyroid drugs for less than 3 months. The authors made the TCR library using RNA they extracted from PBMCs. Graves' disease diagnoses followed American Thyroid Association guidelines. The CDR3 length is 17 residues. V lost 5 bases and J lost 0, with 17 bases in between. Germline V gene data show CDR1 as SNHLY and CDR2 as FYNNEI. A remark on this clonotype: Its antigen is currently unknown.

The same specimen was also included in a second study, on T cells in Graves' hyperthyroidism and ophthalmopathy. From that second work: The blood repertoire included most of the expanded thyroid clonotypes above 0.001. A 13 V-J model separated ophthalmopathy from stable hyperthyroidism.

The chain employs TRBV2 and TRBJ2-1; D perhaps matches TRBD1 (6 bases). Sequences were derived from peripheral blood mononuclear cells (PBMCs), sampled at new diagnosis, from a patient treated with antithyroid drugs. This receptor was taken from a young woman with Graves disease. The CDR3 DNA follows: TGTGCCAGCAGTTTCCATACAGGGAAGAGCTCCTACAATGAGCAGTTCTTC. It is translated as CASSFHTGKSSYNEQFF.